This T cell receptor (beta chain) was recovered during a study of blood T cell repertoires in COVID-19. There are 13 residues in the CDR3. Germline V CDR1 and CDR2: SGHTA, FQGNSA. Trimming cost V 4 bases and J 3 bases, with 7 bases left between them. Assay used: immunoSEQ multiplex PCR; TCRdb lists only in-frame clones, some missing. The table has around 300,000 clones, just over 85% seen once. What was sequenced was peripheral blood. The gene calls are TRBV7-2 and TRBJ1-5; D possibly corresponds to TRBD1 (5 bases). This TCR derives from a woman between 25 and 40 years old with active or convalescent COVID-19. The chain's CDR3 is CASSSDNNQPQHF. The CDR3 nucleotides read TGTGCCAGCAGCTCGGACAACAATCAGCCCCAGCATTTT. Full variable domain (rest looked up from reference TRBV7-2 and TRBJ1-5): GAGVSQSPSNKVTEKGKDVELRCDPISGHTALYWYRQSLGQGLEFLIYFQGNSAPDKSGLPSDRFSAERTGGSVSTLTIQRTQQEDSAVYLCASSSDNNQPQHFGDGTRLSIL.